The rows below give T cell receptor beta chains drawn from one sample of a study of blood T cells in healthy people across ages. TCRdb processed the 5' RACE reads anew with MiXCR; each CDR3 protein has one entry. The repertoire holds roughly 800,000 distinct CDR3 sequences, with about 53% as singletons. The source material was blood. The source of these receptors is a man at least 80 years old in good health. Both conserved end residues are part of each CDR3. The D gene is left open where the match is weak. Clone size appears in some rows only: once, few, many, or a class for an expanded clone.

v_call	clone_size	d_call	j_call	cdr3_aa	cdr3_nt
TRBV27	NA	NA	TRBJ2-7	CASSLGAKPYEQYF	TGTGCCAGCAGTTTAGGAGCCAAACCCTACGAGCAGTACTTC
TRBV12-3/TRBV12-4	NA	NA	TRBJ2-3	CASSLLMTDSAYF	TGTGCCAGCAGTTTACTTATGACCGACAGCGCGTATTTT
TRBV18	NA	NA	TRBJ2-6	CASSGSQTVWSGANVLTF	TGTGCCAGCTCGGGGTCCCAGACGGTTTGGTCTGGGGCCAACGTCCTGACTTTC
TRBV20-1	few	NA	TRBJ1-4	CSARDPRERHEKLFF	TGCAGTGCTAGAGATCCGAGAGAGAGGCATGAAAAACTGTTTTTT
TRBV20-1	NA	TRBD2	TRBJ2-7	CSARAASGSYEQYF	TGCAGTGCTAGAGCGGCTAGCGGATCCTACGAGCAGTACTTC
TRBV29-1	NA	TRBD2	TRBJ2-1	CSVVVRLAGGLYNEQFF	TGCAGCGTTGTAGTGAGACTAGCGGGAGGGTTATACAATGAGCAGTTCTTC
TRBV3-1	once	NA	TRBJ2-3	CASSQQRVWADTQYF	TGTGCCAGCAGCCAACAGCGCGTTTGGGCAGATACGCAGTATTTT
TRBV20-1	NA	TRBD2	TRBJ2-7	CSTNSLLGSGSLYEQYF	TGCAGCACTAATTCCCTACTCGGTAGCGGGAGTCTCTACGAGCAGTACTTC
TRBV5-1	few	TRBD2	TRBJ2-7	CASRLAGAYEQYF	TGTGCCAGCCGACTAGCGGGGGCCTACGAGCAGTACTTC
TRBV9	many	NA	TRBJ2-1	CASSSSRPTSYNEQFF	TGTGCCAGCAGCTCGAGCAGACCCACCTCCTACAATGAGCAGTTCTTC
TRBV2	NA	NA	TRBJ2-6	CATSFGANVLTF	TGTGCCACCTCTTTCGGGGCCAACGTCCTGACTTTC
TRBV13	NA	NA	TRBJ2-5	CASSPLVRETQYF	TGTGCCAGCAGCCCACTAGTTCGGGAGACCCAGTACTTC
TRBV5-1	NA	NA	TRBJ2-1	CASSLVRQFF	TGCGCCAGCAGCTTGGTCAGGCAGTTCTTC
TRBV7-2	many	NA	TRBJ1-1	CASSSRRGGTEAFF	TGTGCCAGCAGCTCGCGCAGGGGCGGCACTGAAGCTTTCTTT
TRBV7-8	NA	NA	TRBJ2-7	CASSPLVGHEQYF	TGTGCCAGCAGCCCCCTGGTAGGGCACGAGCAGTACTTC
TRBV7-2	NA	TRBD2	TRBJ2-7	CASSPSPSGLTYEQYF	TGTGCCAGCAGCCCTTCGCCTAGCGGGCTGACCTACGAGCAGTACTTC
TRBV9	NA	TRBD2	TRBJ2-3	CASSAPLSGTGTDTQYF	TGTGCCAGCAGCGCTCCCCTTAGCGGGACCGGGACAGATACGCAGTATTTT
TRBV20-1	NA	NA	TRBJ2-5	CSARDLQEYQETQYF	TGCAGTGCTAGAGATCTACAGGAGTACCAAGAGACCCAGTACTTC
TRBV12-5	NA	NA	TRBJ2-6	CASAGSGANVLTF	TGTGCTAGTGCGGGCTCTGGGGCCAACGTCCTGACTTTC
TRBV5-1	NA	NA	TRBJ2-5	CASSSEAGGGETQYF	TGCGCCAGCAGCAGCGAGGCCGGAGGCGGTGAGACCCAGTACTTC
TRBV14	NA	NA	TRBJ2-7	CASSQDTARRGAYEQYF	TGTGCCAGCAGCCAAGATACAGCCCGACGAGGGGCCTACGAGCAGTACTTC
TRBV5-1	few	NA	TRBJ1-1	CASSLDLWNTEAFF	TGCGCCAGCAGCTTGGATCTCTGGAACACTGAAGCTTTCTTT
TRBV6-5	few	NA	TRBJ1-2	CASSYNGYGYTF	TGTGCCAGCAGTTATAACGGCTATGGCTACACCTTC
TRBV18	NA	NA	TRBJ2-7	CASSPGAGVSGEQYF	TGTGCCAGCTCACCCGGGGCCGGGGTATCGGGCGAGCAGTACTTC
TRBV7-2	many	NA	TRBJ2-7	CASSSNREAYEQYF	TGTGCCAGCAGCTCTAACAGGGAGGCCTACGAGCAGTACTTC
TRBV20-1	NA	NA	TRBJ1-2	CSAGDGSGEGYTF	TGCAGTGCTGGGGACGGCAGTGGTGAGGGCTACACCTTC
TRBV12-3/TRBV12-4	few	TRBD2	TRBJ2-3	CASSRTSGDAYF	TGTGCCAGCAGTCGGACTAGCGGGGACGCGTATTTT
TRBV21-1	few	NA	TRBJ2-7	CASRREPYEQYF	TGTGCCAGCAGAAGGGAGCCCTACGAGCAGTACTTC
TRBV3-1	NA	NA	TRBJ1-3	CASSPDSYSGNTIYF	TGTGCCAGCAGCCCGGACAGCTACTCTGGAAACACCATATATTTT
TRBV9	NA	NA	TRBJ2-1	CASSVESGVLYEQFF	TGTGCCAGCAGCGTAGAAAGCGGAGTTCTTTATGAGCAGTTCTTC
TRBV12-3/TRBV12-4	NA	NA	TRBJ1-5	CASSSRVAGQPQHF	TGTGCCAGCAGTAGCCGGGTTGCGGGTCAGCCCCAGCATTTT
TRBV24-1	NA	NA	TRBJ1-2	CATNRGIGYGYTF	TGTGCCACCAACCGGGGCATAGGCTATGGCTACACCTTC
TRBV5-6	NA	NA	TRBJ1-2	CASSLAQGLRTYGYTF	TGTGCCAGCAGCTTGGCCCAGGGATTACGGACTTATGGCTACACCTTC
TRBV19	NA	TRBD1	TRBJ2-7	CASSPRTGALSYEQYF	TGTGCCAGTAGTCCGAGGACAGGGGCACTCTCCTACGAGCAGTACTTC
TRBV3-1	NA	NA	TRBJ1-2	CASSHSQTAGVYGYTF	TGTGCCAGCAGCCATTCCCAGACAGCGGGGGTATATGGCTACACCTTC
TRBV29-1	NA	NA	TRBJ2-7	CSVEQGGGSSYNEQYF	TGCAGCGTTGAACAGGGCGGCGGAAGCTCCTACAATGAGCAGTACTTC
TRBV6-5	NA	NA	TRBJ2-7	CASGYGIVRGYEQYF	TGTGCCAGCGGATACGGGATCGTAAGGGGCTACGAGCAGTACTTC
TRBV10-3	NA	TRBD2	TRBJ2-3	CAISLVAGGLTTDTQYF	TGTGCCATCAGCTTGGTGGCGGGAGGGCTTACCACAGATACGCAGTATTTT
TRBV5-5	few	TRBD1	TRBJ2-5	CASSSGTVVETQYF	TGTGCCAGCAGCTCCGGGACAGTAGTAGAGACCCAGTACTTC
TRBV12-3/TRBV12-4	NA	NA	TRBJ1-5	CASSLGVQPQHF	TGTGCCAGCAGTTTGGGGGTTCAGCCCCAGCATTTT
TRBV4-2	NA	NA	TRBJ2-1	CASSQVVNGGSYNEQFF	TGTGCCAGCAGCCAAGTCGTGAACGGTGGCTCCTACAATGAGCAGTTCTTC
TRBV20-1	NA	TRBD1	TRBJ2-7	CSARQGAREQYF	TGCAGTGCTAGACAGGGGGCGCGGGAGCAGTACTTC